The clone carrying this T cell receptor beta chain was detected a few times. As yet, its antigen is unknown. These data are taken from a study of regulatory T cells in long-lasting Graves disease. Sample time point: persistent/refractory GD, antithyroid drugs over 5 years with positive TRAb. Generation of the TCR library employed RNA extracted from PBMCs. The patients were enrolled through endocrinology in Xi'an, China. Broader study findings: Newly diagnosed disease favored TRBV20-1 and TRBJ2-1 over persistent disease. Thyroid tissue went unstudied; only peripheral blood was examined. Persistent cases of Graves' showed reduced TCR diversity relative to newly diagnosed patients.

Arm-PCR of CDR3 regions with iRepertoire HTBI primers generated TCR beta libraries. One entry per CDR3 protein, called by TCRdb with MiXCR from the multiplex PCR reads. The table shows hundreds of thousands of distinct CDR3 sequences, with 20% to 25% occurring only once. Trimming removed 6 bases from V and 7 bases from J; junction bases left unmatched: 14. The CDR3 runs 15 residues. CDR1 is SGHTA and CDR2 is FQGNSA in the germline V gene. Sequencing used peripheral blood mononuclear cells (PBMCs), obtained when the disease was refractory, from a patient treated with antithyroid drugs. The chain combines TRBV7-2 with TRBJ2-7, with 8 bases aligning to TRBD1. This receptor was obtained from a female donor with Graves disease. DNA for the CDR3: TGTGCCAGCAGGCAGCACGGACAGGGTGCTTGGGAGCAGTACTTC. This gives the protein CASRQHGQGAWEQYF.